A selection of T cell receptor beta chains follows, all from one sample in a study of stem cell transplantation in POMP-related autoinflammatory disease. Generated by immunoSEQ multiplex PCR, the TCRdb table keeps only in-frame clones and is missing some. The sample has over 60,000 clones, roughly 91% seen once. The sequences come from CD4+ T cells from PBMCs, collected after stem cell transplantation. These receptors originate from a human patient with POMP-related autoinflammation and immune dysregulation (PRAID). Some T cells may be graft donor cells. CDR3s leave out the opening cysteine and the closing phenylalanine or tryptophan.

14,TRBV27,TRBJ2-7,ASSTSGHLTPYEQY
12,TRBV3-1/TRBV3-2,TRBJ2-3,ASSPVRSTDTQY
11,TRBV28,TRBJ2-2,ASSFGRTGELF
14,TRBV6-2/TRBV6-3,TRBJ2-7,ASSYSQGVPSYEQY
14,TRBV24-1,TRBJ2-5,ATSDSGTGIGETQY
12,TRBV5-1,TRBJ2-3,ASSLVGFTDTQY
13,TRBV24-1,TRBJ2-7,ATSDSMTGGSEQY
12,TRBV5-1,TRBJ1-2,ASSLGRQGYGYT
12,TRBV7-9,TRBJ2-7,ASSLGREWYEQY
12,TRBV28,TRBJ1-5,ASTLDKLDQPQH
11,TRBV18,TRBJ2-5,ASSPRREETQY
13,TRBV9,TRBJ2-5,ASSVVAESGETQY
12,TRBV5-1,TRBJ2-4,ASKEGTAENIQY
10,TRBV28,TRBJ2-7,ASSHKSYEQY
15,TRBV10-3,TRBJ2-3,AISEPGLAASTDTQY
12,TRBV29-1,TRBJ1-1,SVEHTSRSTEAF